A single sample is the source of the 21 T cell receptor beta chains below, sequenced in a study of CD8 T cells in ankylosing spondylitis. Using its own MiXCR run on the 5' RACE reads, TCRdb lists one record per CDR3 protein. The sample has 9,900 or so distinct CDR3 sequences, around 5.5% seen once. Sequencing was performed on blood, either unsorted or a sorted T cell fraction (not recorded which). These receptors came from a female donor with ankylosing spondylitis or in good health (not recorded which).

The table lists this clonotype with many counts. V usage is TRBV9 and J usage is TRBJ1-3; no clear D gene. Germline V gene lookup returns CDR1 SGDLS and CDR2 YYNGEE. The CDR3 consists of 12 residues. Trimming cost V 1 base and J 4 bases, with 3 bases left between them. This CDR3 is CASSVQGNTIYF. CDR3 nucleotides: TGTGCCAGCAGCGTACAGGGAAACACCATATATTTT.

This clonotype was seen ten or more times. The chain carries TRBV9 and TRBJ2-1, with 9 bases matching TRBD2. CDR3 length equals 15 residues. J lost 5 bases, V lost 2 bases, and 5 bases had no gene match. Per the germline V gene, CDR1 is SGDLS and CDR2 is YYNGEE. Here the CDR3 reads CASSVSGGNHNEQFF. The CDR3 region has the DNA TGTGCCAGCAGCGTCAGCGGGGGGAACCACAATGAGCAGTTCTTC.

This clonotype showed up many times. The rearrangement uses TRBV9 and TRBJ1-6; D gene ambiguous. In germline, CDR1 is SGDLS, CDR2 YYNGEE. The V gene lost 0 bases and the J gene lost 8 bases, with 9 bases spanning the gap. The CDR3 covers 14 residues. This CDR3 reads CASSVACCHSPLHF. CDR3 coding DNA: TGTGCCAGCAGCGTAGCTTGCTGCCATTCACCCCTCCACTTT.

This clonotype was recorded at least ten times. The gene calls are TRBV9 and TRBJ2-2; tentatively, D is TRBD1 (5 bases). V lost 4 bases and J 1 base, leaving 11 bases between the germline ends. CDR1 is SGDLS, CDR2 YYNGEE, per germline. The CDR3 consists of 15 residues. Here the CDR3 DNA reads TGTGCCAGCAGCCCCTATACAGGGAACACCGGGGAGCTGTTTTTT. It yields the protein CASSPYTGNTGELFF.

This clonotype was seen more than once but under ten times. The J gene is TRBJ2-1, the V gene TRBV9; TRBD2 aligns across 9 bases. This CDR3 region has 15 residues. The trim removed 3 bases at V and 7 bases at J, leaving 8 bases unmatched. Germline CDR1 and CDR2: SGDLS and YYNGEE. The CDR3 protein is CASSGERGERNEQFF. The CDR3 bases are TGTGCCAGCAGCGGCGAGCGGGGGGAGAGGAATGAGCAGTTCTTC.

The chain joins TRBV9 to TRBJ2-1; possibly TRBD1 or TRBD2 for D (5 bases each). Trimming stripped 0 bases from V and 3 bases from J, with 13 bases between. This CDR3 region has 16 residues. The V gene's germline CDR1 is SGDLS and CDR2 YYNGEE. This CDR3 is CASSVVQGAGYNEQFF. The DNA for the CDR3 is TGTGCCAGCAGCGTAGTGCAGGGCGCGGGCTACAATGAGCAGTTCTTC.

This clonotype is medium-sized. The chain carries TRBV9 and TRBJ2-3; TRBD2 matches 12 bases. The trim removed 2 bases at V and 2 bases at J, leaving 3 bases unmatched. This CDR3 region has 16 residues. Germline-derived CDR1 and CDR2 are SGDLS and YYNGEE. For the CDR3, the DNA is TGTGCCAGCAGCGTTACTAGCGGGAGGTACACAGATACGCAGTATTTT. Translating gives CASSVTSGRYTDTQYF.

This clonotype was seen ten or more times. This sequence joins TRBV9 and TRBJ2-2, with a weak D call TRBD2 (5 bases). This CDR3 spans 15 amino acids. The V gene lost 4 bases and the J gene lost 1 base, with 11 bases spanning the gap. The V gene's germline CDR1 is SGDLS and CDR2 YYNGEE. The chain's CDR3 is CASSPARGNTGELFF. The CDR3 DNA reads TGTGCCAGCAGCCCCGCCCGGGGGAACACCGGGGAGCTGTTTTTT.

By sample share, this clonotype is medium-sized. The chain carries TRBV9 and TRBJ2-3; 7 nucleotides match TRBD1. CDR3 length equals 14 residues. Trimming removed 7 bases from V and 1 base from J; junction bases left unmatched: 6. CDR1 is SGDLS, CDR2 YYNGEE, per germline. Here the CDR3 reads CASGRQGRTDTQYF. Here the CDR3 DNA reads TGTGCCAGCGGTCGACAGGGTCGCACAGATACGCAGTATTTT.

This clonotype has ten or more counts. The chain combines TRBV9 with TRBJ2-1; the D gene is possibly TRBD1 (5 bases). Deletions cut 1 base from V and 1 base from J, with 9 bases between. The CDR3 runs to 15 residues. Germline loops: CDR1 SGDLS, CDR2 YYNGEE. This CDR3 reads CASSVFRDSYNEQFF. CDR3 DNA: TGTGCCAGCAGCGTATTCAGGGATTCCTACAATGAGCAGTTCTTC. The whole variable domain, filled in from reference TRBV9 and TRBJ2-1, reads DSGVTQTPKHLITATGQRVTLRCSPRSGDLSVYWYQQSLDQGLQFLIQYYNGEERAKGNILERFSAQQFPDLHSELNLSSLELGDSALYFCASSVFRDSYNEQFFGPGTRLTVL.

This clonotype has a count of ten or more. The chain links TRBV9 to TRBJ2-1, with unresolved D. V shed 3 bases and J shed 7 bases, with 11 bases lying between them. The CDR3 covers 13 residues. The germline V gene encodes CDR1 SGDLS and CDR2 YYNGEE. The CDR3 DNA follows: TGTGCCAGCAGCGCGACGGGTTTTAATGAGCAGTTCTTC. Encoded protein: CASSATGFNEQFF.

At least ten counts were recorded for this clonotype. V gene TRBV9 combines with J gene TRBJ2-1; D is perhaps TRBD1 (6 bases). V dropped 0 bases and J dropped 6 bases, with 16 bases sitting between them. Germline CDR1 is SGDLS and CDR2 is YYNGEE. The CDR3 contains 16 residues. Here the CDR3 DNA reads TGTGCCAGCAGCGTAGATACAGGGTTGAATTTCAATGAGCAGTTCTTC. Its translation: CASSVDTGLNFNEQFF.

This clonotype was recorded a few times. This chain uses TRBV9 with TRBJ2-1; D is unclear. The V end was cut by 0 bases, the J end by 0 bases, with 13 bases between. There are 17 residues in the CDR3. CDR1 and CDR2 from the germline V gene are SGDLS and YYNGEE. The CDR3 protein is CASSVDTGRSSYNEQFF. CDR3 nucleotide sequence: TGTGCCAGCAGCGTAGACACGGGTAGGAGCTCCTACAATGAGCAGTTCTTC.

This clonotype was observed many times. The rearrangement uses TRBV9 and TRBJ1-6; TRBD1 aligns across 9 bases. The germline gives CDR1 SGDLS, CDR2 YYNGEE. V shed 2 bases and J 11 bases; nucleotides not matched to a gene: 8. The CDR3 runs to 15 residues. The CDR3 DNA follows: TGTGCCAGCAGCGTTCTGGACAGGGGACCAGCACCCCTCCACTTT. It is translated as CASSVLDRGPAPLHF.

This clonotype was seen at least ten times. This chain links TRBV9 with TRBJ2-1; 10 nucleotides align to TRBD1. The length of the CDR3 is 13 residues. CDR1 SGDLS and CDR2 YYNGEE come from the germline V gene. V lost 4 bases to trimming and J lost 9 bases; unmatched junction nucleotides: 4. The CDR3 loop reads CASSPGTGAEQFF. DNA of the CDR3: TGTGCCAGCAGCCCCGGGACAGGGGCTGAGCAGTTCTTC.

This clonotype was recorded many times. The chain is built from TRBV21-1 and TRBJ2-5; the D segment call TRBD2 is taken from the table without a DNA check. TRBV21-1 is a pseudogene. CDR3 length equals 17 residues. CDR3 bases: TGTGCCAGCAGCACTCGACGGGAGGGTTCGGAGGGGGAGACCCAGTACTTC. Translation: CASSTRREGSEGETQYF.

This clonotype was picked up many times. The CDR3 loop is CASSGELRETQYF. Written as DNA, the CDR3 is TGTGCCAGCAGCGGAGAACTACGGGAGACCCAGTACTTC. V is TRBV9 and J is TRBJ2-5; no reliable D call. Germline lookup yields CDR1 SGDLS and CDR2 YYNGEE. V was shortened by 3 bases and J by 5 bases, with 11 bases between the two germline ends. CDR3 length equals 13 residues.

This chain connects TRBV9 to TRBJ2-3, with D possibly matching TRBD1 (6 bases). CDR3 length: 15 residues. Trimming removed 0 bases at V and 2 bases at J, with 10 bases between. Per the germline V gene, CDR1 is SGDLS and CDR2 is YYNGEE. The CDR3 region is CASSVVGGVTDTQYF. The CDR3 DNA sequence: TGTGCCAGCAGCGTAGTAGGGGGAGTCACAGATACGCAGTATTTT.

This clonotype was recorded many times. The chain employs TRBV9 and TRBJ2-3; possible D gene TRBD1, 5 bases. Germline CDR1 is SGDLS and CDR2 is YYNGEE. The CDR3 has 14 amino acids. Trimming took off 4 bases at V and 4 bases at J, with 13 bases between the two ends. Here the CDR3 DNA reads TGTGCCAGCAGCCTCGAGCAGGGCGCAGATACGCAGTATTTT. It codes for CASSLEQGADTQYF.

This clonotype was counted at least ten times. The CDR3 DNA sequence: TGTGCCAGCAGCGTAGCGGGCCCATCCTACGAGCAGTACTTC. Translating it yields CASSVAGPSYEQYF. The V call is TRBV9, the J call TRBJ2-7, with D uncertain. The CDR3 covers 14 residues. V was shortened by 0 bases and J by 1 base, with 8 bases between the two germline ends. The germline V gene encodes CDR1 SGDLS and CDR2 YYNGEE.

This clonotype appeared many times. The genes are TRBV9 and TRBJ1-5; possibly TRBD1 for D (6 bases). The ends were cut back, 4 bases at V and 2 bases at J, with 10 bases in the middle. Germline values: CDR1 SGDLS, CDR2 YYNGEE. The CDR3 covers 14 residues. The DNA for the CDR3 is TGTGCCAGCAGCCAAGGGGGTGGCAATCAGCCCCAGCATTTT. Its translation: CASSQGGGNQPQHF.